Each of the 2 T cell receptor beta chains below was sequenced from the same sample in a study of T cells after yellow fever vaccination (dated 2019 in TCRdb). According to the study, the label for this sample's treatment or condition signals: live attenuated yellow fever vaccine strain. Library preparation employed 5' RACE. The data were produced on an Illumina HiSeq 2500. Clones were called with MiXCR by TCRdb after fastp trimmed the public reads at Q25, and only in-frame beta chains were retained. All rows with the same CDR3 protein become a single entry with the most common DNA and genes. This sample gives some 80,000 distinct CDR3 sequences in total; 10% to 15% of them show up just once. About 26% of the sample is in the top ten clones. The sequencing used CD8+ T cells not binding an NS4B(214-222) dextramer, sorted from PBMCs, collected roughly 20 days after the first yellow fever vaccination. Sample cell subset or site, as interpreted from the label and publication: NS4B epitope dextramer-negative CD8 T cells. All receptors derive from a man younger than 35 who received the YFV17D yellow fever vaccine.

This chain uses TRBV4-1 with TRBJ1-5; D remains unclear. Trimming took off 3 bases at V and 1 base at J, with 10 bases between the two ends. The CDR3 loop spans 15 amino acids. Germline CDR1 MGHRA, CDR2 YSYEKL. CDR3 nucleotides: TGCGCCAGCAGCCAGGACCAGACGAGCAATCAGCCCCAGCATTTT. Protein sequence: CASSQDQTSNQPQHF.

The CDR3 spells CASSFIPGQGSYGYTF. CDR3 nucleotides: TGTGCCAGCAGTTTTATACCGGGACAGGGCTCCTATGGCTACACCTTC. The chain uses TRBV6-5 and TRBJ1-2; 9 bases agree with TRBD1. V lost 4 bases, J lost 4 bases, and 10 bases stayed unmatched. The CDR3 is made up of 16 amino acids. Per the germline V gene, CDR1 is MNHEY and CDR2 is SVGAGI.